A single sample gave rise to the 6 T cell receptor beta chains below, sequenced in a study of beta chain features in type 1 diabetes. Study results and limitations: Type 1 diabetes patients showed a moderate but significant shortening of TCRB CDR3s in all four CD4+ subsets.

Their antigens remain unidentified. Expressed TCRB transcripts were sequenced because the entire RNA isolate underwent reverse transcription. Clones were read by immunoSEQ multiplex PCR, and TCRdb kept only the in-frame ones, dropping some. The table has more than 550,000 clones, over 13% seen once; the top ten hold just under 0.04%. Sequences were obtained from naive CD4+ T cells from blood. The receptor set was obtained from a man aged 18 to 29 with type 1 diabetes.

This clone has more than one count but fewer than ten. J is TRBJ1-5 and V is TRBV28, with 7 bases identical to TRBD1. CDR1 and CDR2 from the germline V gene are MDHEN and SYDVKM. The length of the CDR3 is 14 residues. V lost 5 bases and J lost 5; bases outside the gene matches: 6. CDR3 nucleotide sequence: TGTGCCAGCAGTCCGCAGGGGGGCCATCAGCCCCAGCATTTT. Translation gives CASSPQGGHQPQHF.

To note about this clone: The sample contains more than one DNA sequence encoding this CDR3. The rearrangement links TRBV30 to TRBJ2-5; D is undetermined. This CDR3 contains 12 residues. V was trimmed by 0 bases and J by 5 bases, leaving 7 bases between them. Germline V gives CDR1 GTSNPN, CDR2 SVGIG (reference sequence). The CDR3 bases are TGTGCCTGGAGTGTAGAATTTGAGACCCAGTACTTC. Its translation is CAWSVEFETQYF. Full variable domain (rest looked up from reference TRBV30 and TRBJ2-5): SQTIHQWPATLVQPVGSPLSLECTVEGTSNPNLYWYRQAAGRGLQLLFYSVGIGQISSEVPQNLSASRPQDRQFILSSKKLLLSDSGFYLCAWSVEFETQYFGPGTRLLVL.

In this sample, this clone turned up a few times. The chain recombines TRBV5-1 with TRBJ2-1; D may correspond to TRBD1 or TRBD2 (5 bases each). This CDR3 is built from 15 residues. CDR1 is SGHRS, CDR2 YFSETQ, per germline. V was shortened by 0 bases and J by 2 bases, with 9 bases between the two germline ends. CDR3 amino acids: CASSLDGDAYNEQFF. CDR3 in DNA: TGCGCCAGCAGCTTGGACGGGGACGCCTACAATGAGCAGTTCTTC.

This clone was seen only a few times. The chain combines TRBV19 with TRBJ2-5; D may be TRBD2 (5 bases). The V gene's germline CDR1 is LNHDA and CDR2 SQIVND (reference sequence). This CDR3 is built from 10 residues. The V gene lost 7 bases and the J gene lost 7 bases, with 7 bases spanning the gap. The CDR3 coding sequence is TGTGCCAGTACAGGAGGGACCCAGTACTTC. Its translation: CASTGGTQYF.

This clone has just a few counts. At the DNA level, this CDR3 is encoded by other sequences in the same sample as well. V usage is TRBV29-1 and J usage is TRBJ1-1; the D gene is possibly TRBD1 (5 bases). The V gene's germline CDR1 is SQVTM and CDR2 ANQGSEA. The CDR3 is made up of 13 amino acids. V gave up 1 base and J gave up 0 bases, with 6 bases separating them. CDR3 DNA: TGCAGCGTTGAAGGGGGGATGAACACTGAAGCTTTCTTT. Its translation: CSVEGGMNTEAFF. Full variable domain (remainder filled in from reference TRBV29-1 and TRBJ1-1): SAVISQKPSRDICQRGTSLTIQCQVDSQVTMMFWYRQQPGQSLTLIATANQGSEATYESGFVIDKFPISRPNLTFSTLTVSNMSPEDSSIYLCSVEGGMNTEAFFGQGTRLTVV.

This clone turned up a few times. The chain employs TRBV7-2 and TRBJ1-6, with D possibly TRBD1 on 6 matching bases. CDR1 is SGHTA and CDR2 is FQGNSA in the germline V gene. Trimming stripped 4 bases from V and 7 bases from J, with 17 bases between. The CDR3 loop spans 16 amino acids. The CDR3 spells CASSSYSGGANSPLHF. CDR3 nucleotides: TGTGCCAGCAGCTCTTATAGCGGGGGCGCGAATTCACCCCTCCACTTT. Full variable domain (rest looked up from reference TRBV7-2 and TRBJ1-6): GAGVSQSPSNKVTEKGKDVELRCDPISGHTALYWYRQSLGQGLEFLIYFQGNSAPDKSGLPSDRFSAERTGGSVSTLTIQRTQQEDSAVYLCASSSYSGGANSPLHFGNGTRLTVT.